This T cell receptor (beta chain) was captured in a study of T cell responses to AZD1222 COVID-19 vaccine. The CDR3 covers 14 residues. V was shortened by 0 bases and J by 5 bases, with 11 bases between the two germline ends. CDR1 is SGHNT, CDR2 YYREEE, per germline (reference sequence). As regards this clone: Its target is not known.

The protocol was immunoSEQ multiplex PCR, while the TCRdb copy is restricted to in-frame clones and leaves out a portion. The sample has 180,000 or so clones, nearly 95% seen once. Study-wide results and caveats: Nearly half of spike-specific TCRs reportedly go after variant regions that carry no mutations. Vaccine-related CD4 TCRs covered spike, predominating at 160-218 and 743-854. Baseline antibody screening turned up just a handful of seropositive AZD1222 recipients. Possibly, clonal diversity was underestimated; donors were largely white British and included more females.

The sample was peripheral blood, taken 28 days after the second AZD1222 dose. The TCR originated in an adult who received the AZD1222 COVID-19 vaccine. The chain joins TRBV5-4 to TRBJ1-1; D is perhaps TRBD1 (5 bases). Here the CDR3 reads CASSLEGEGTEAFF. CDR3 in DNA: TGTGCCAGCAGCTTGGAAGGGGAGGGAACTGAAGCTTTCTTT.